The 13 T cell receptor beta chains in this list originate from one sample, sequenced in a study of cytomegalovirus exposure and HLA in healthy donors. PCR involved 60 Vbeta and 13 Jbeta primers. Repertoires were generated with immunoSEQ multiplex PCR, while TCRdb's copy carries only in-frame clones and drops some. The sample yields around 100,000 clones, approximately 60% seen once. The specimen was PBMCs. The receptors come from a woman in her thirties in good health and CMV-seronegative.

This rearrangement joins TRBV19 to TRBJ1-5; possible D gene TRBD1, 5 bases. The V gene's germline CDR1 is LNHDA and CDR2 SQIVND (reference sequence). The V end lost 7 bases, the J end lost 2 bases, and 15 bases lay between the germline ends. The CDR3 extends over 15 amino acids. CDR3 DNA sequence: TGTGCCAGTATGGGTATCGGGGGTGGCAATCAGCCCCAGCATTTT. Amino acid sequence: CASMGIGGGNQPQHF.

This clone was seen a handful of times. The rearrangement joins TRBV12-5 to TRBJ2-1; 11 bases line up with TRBD2. This CDR3 is 18 amino acids long. The junction had 12 bases not matched to a gene; V was cut back by 5 bases and J by 3 bases. Looked up from germline, CDR1 is LGHNT and CDR2 is FRNRAP. The CDR3 nucleotides read TGTGCTAGTGGTCGAACACCCGACGGGACTAGCGGCTACAATGAGCAGTTCTTC. Translated, it gives CASGRTPDGTSGYNEQFF.

This chain links TRBV9 with TRBJ2-3; 8 bases line up with TRBD2. The germline V gene has CDR1 SGDLS and CDR2 YYNGEE. This CDR3 has 16 residues. The J segment lost 3 bases and the V segment lost 0 bases, leaving 6 bases of the junction unmatched. This chain's CDR3 is CASSVEPSGPTDTQYF. In nucleotides, the CDR3 is TGTGCCAGCAGCGTAGAGCCTAGCGGGCCGACAGATACGCAGTATTTT. The full variable domain, rest sourced from reference TRBV9 and TRBJ2-3, is DSGVTQTPKHLITATGQRVTLRCSPRSGDLSVYWYQQSLDQGLQFLIQYYNGEERAKGNILERFSAQQFPDLHSELNLSSLELGDSALYFCASSVEPSGPTDTQYFGPGTRLTVL.

This rearrangement joins TRBV25-1 to TRBJ2-1, with a weak D call TRBD1 (5 bases). In germline, CDR1 is MGHDK, CDR2 SYGVNS. This CDR3 contains 13 residues. V was trimmed by 5 bases and J by 3 bases, leaving 8 bases between them. Here the CDR3 DNA reads TGTGCCAGCAGTAGGGGTGGCTACAATGAGCAGTTCTTC. This codes for CASSRGGYNEQFF.

This clone was recorded a few times. This chain uses TRBV28 with TRBJ2-7; a weak D match, TRBD2 (6 bases). The length of the CDR3 is 13 residues. Trimming removed 3 bases at V and 4 bases at J, with 10 bases between. Germline CDR1 is MDHEN and CDR2 is SYDVKM. In nucleotides, the CDR3 is TGTGCCAGCAGTTTCTCCGGGGGTTACGAGCAGTACTTC. It specifies CASSFSGGYEQYF.

The chain is built from TRBV10-1 and TRBJ1-6, with a possible D match to TRBD1 (5 bases). This CDR3 spans 15 amino acids. The V gene lost 10 bases and the J gene lost 8 bases, with 21 bases spanning the gap. In germline, CDR1 is WNHNN, CDR2 SYGVQD (reference sequence). In DNA form, the CDR3 reads TGCGCCATCGATGGGAACAGGCGGTTATATTCACCCCTCCACTTT. The encoded protein is CAIDGNRRLYSPLHF.

This chain uses TRBV27 with TRBJ1-5; 8 bases fit TRBD1. The CDR3 has 15 residues. The V gene end was trimmed by 3 bases and the J gene end by 2 bases; junction bases not matched to a gene: 3. Germline V gene sequence: CDR1 MNHEY, CDR2 SMNVEV (reference sequence). DNA of the CDR3: TGTGCCAGCAGTTTGACGGGACAGGGCAATCAGCCCCAGCATTTT. Translating gives CASSLTGQGNQPQHF.

V gene TRBV5-6 combines with J gene TRBJ2-5, with a weak D call TRBD2 (6 bases). The J call is in doubt because the DNA end fits TRBJ2-7 better. Germline CDR1 and CDR2: SGHDT and YYEEEE. The CDR3 runs to 14 residues. The CDR3 protein is CATQLGGGTYEQYF. The CDR3 coding sequence is TGTGCCACACAACTGGGAGGCGGAACCTACGAGCAGTACTTC.

This chain connects TRBV5-6 to TRBJ2-7; the match to TRBD1 covers 11 bases. Unmatched junction bases numbered 12, after V lost 3 bases and J lost 4 bases. This CDR3 contains 17 residues. Germline values: CDR1 SGHDT, CDR2 YYEEEE. CDR3 nucleotide sequence: TGTGCCAGCAGCTCGTCGGTGCGGGACAGGGGGATTTACGAGCAGTACTTC. Translation gives CASSSSVRDRGIYEQYF.

The V call is TRBV5-1, the J call TRBJ1-4; TRBD1 matches 7 bases. The V and J ends lost 0 bases and 8 bases, in that order; junction bases with no gene match: 7. Germline V gene lookup returns CDR1 SGHRS and CDR2 YFSETQ. There are 15 residues in the CDR3. CDR3 coding DNA: TGCGCCAGCAGCTTGGCCCAGGGGGTCTGGGAAAAACTGTTTTTT. This translates into CASSLAQGVWEKLFF.

The J gene is TRBJ2-7, the V gene TRBV27; the D gene is possibly TRBD1 (7 bases). Per germline, CDR1 MNHEY and CDR2 SMNVEV (reference sequence). The CDR3 has 13 amino acids. V gave up 5 bases and J gave up 5 bases, with 13 bases separating them. The CDR3 sequence: CASSRQGGNEQYF. CDR3 bases: TGTGCCAGCAGTAGACAGGGAGGAAACGAGCAGTACTTC.

This chain connects TRBV15 to TRBJ2-3, with D hard to call. Trimming left V 3 bases short and J 0 bases short, with 10 bases between. The CDR3 is made up of 15 amino acids. Germline V gene data show CDR1 as LNHNV and CDR2 as YYDKDF (reference sequence). The CDR3: CATSSIRSSTDTQYF. DNA of the CDR3: TGTGCCACCAGCAGTATCAGATCTAGCACAGATACGCAGTATTTT.

This clone was detected only a few times. The CDR3 protein is CASSPRGSNYGYTF. The CDR3 DNA reads as TGTGCCAGTAGTCCCAGGGGTTCTAACTATGGCTACACCTTC. The chain is built from TRBV19 and TRBJ1-2; tentative D call: TRBD1 (6 bases). The CDR3 length is 14 residues. Trimming left V 5 bases short and J 0 bases short, with 10 bases between. CDR1 and CDR2 from the germline V gene are LNHDA and SQIVND (reference sequence).